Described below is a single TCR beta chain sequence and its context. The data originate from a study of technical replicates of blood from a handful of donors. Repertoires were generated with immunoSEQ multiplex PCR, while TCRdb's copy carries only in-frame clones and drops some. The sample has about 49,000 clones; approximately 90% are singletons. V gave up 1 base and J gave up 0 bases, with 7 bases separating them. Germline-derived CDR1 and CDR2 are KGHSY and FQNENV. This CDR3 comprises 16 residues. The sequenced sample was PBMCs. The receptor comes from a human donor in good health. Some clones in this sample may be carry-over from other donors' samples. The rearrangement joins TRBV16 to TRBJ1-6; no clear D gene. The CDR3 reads CASSQFPSSYNSPLHF. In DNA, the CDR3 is TGTGCCAGCAGCCAATTTCCGAGCTCCTATAATTCACCCCTCCACTTT.